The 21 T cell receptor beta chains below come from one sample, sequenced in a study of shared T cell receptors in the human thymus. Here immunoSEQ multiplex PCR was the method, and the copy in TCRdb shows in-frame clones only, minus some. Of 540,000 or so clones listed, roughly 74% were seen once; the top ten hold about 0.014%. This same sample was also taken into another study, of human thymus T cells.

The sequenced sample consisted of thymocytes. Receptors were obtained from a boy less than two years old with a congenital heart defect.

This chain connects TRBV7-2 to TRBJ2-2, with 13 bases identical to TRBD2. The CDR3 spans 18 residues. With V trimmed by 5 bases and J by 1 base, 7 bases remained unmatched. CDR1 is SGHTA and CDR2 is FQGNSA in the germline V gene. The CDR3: CASSAGLAGEWNTGELFF. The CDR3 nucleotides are TGTGCCAGCAGCGCAGGACTAGCGGGAGAGTGGAACACCGGGGAGCTGTTTTTT.

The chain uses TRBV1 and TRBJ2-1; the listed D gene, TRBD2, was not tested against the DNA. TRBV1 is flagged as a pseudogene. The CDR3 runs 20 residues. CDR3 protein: CTSSQAVRTSGPLGGNEQFF. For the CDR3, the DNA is TGCACCAGCAGCCAAGCCGTCCGGACTAGCGGGCCCCTCGGGGGGAATGAGCAGTTCTTC.

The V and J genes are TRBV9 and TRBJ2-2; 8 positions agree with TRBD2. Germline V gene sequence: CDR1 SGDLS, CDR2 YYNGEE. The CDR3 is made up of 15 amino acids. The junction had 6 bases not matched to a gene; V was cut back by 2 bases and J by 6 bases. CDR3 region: CASSVGTSGPGELFF. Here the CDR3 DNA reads TGTGCCAGCAGCGTTGGAACTAGCGGCCCCGGGGAGCTGTTTTTT.

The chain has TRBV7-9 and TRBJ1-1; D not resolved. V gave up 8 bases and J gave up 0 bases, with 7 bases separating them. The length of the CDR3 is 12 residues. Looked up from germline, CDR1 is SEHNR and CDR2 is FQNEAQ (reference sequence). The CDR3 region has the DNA TGTGCCAGCCGAGCGCTGAACACTGAAGCTTTCTTT. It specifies CASRALNTEAFF.

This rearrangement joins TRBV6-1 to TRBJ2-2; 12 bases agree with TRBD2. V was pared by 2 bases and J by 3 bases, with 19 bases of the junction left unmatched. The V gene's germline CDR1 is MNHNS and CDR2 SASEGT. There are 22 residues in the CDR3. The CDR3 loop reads CASSESLKDSASGRVDTGELFF. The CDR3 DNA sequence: TGTGCCAGCAGTGAATCTCTGAAGGATTCGGCTAGCGGGAGGGTCGACACCGGGGAGCTGTTTTTT.

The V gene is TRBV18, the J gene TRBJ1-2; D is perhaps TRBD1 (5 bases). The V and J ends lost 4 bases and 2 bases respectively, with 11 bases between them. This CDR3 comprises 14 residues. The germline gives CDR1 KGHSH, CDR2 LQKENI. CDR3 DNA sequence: TGTGCCAGCTCACTGATTAGGGGAAACTATGGCTACACCTTC. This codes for CASSLIRGNYGYTF.

The CDR3 nucleotides read TGCGCCAGCAGCCCAGGCGAGGCTAGCGGGAGGCAGGAGACCCAGTACTTC. Protein product: CASSPGEASGRQETQYF. This chain joins TRBV4-3 and TRBJ2-5; 11 bases align to TRBD2. The CDR3 is made up of 17 amino acids. V lost 4 bases and J lost 5; bases outside the gene matches: 12. The V gene's germline CDR1 is LGHNA and CDR2 YSLEER.

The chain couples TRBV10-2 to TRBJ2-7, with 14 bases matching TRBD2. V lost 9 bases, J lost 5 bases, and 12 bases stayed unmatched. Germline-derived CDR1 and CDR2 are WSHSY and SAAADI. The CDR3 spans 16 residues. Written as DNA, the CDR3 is TGCGCCAGACCGCAGACTAGCGGGAGGGCCCTCCACGAGCAGTACTTC. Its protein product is CARPQTSGRALHEQYF.

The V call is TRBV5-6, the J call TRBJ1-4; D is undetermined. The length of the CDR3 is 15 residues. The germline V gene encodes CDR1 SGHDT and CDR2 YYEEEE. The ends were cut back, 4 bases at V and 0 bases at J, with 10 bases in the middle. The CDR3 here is CASSLREATNEKLFF. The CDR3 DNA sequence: TGTGCCAGCAGCCTTCGGGAAGCAACTAATGAAAAACTGTTTTTT.

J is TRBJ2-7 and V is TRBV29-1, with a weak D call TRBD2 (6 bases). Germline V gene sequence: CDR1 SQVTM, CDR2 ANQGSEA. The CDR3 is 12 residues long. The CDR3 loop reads CVARGPSYEQYF. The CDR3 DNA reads TGCGTAGCGCGGGGCCCATCCTACGAGCAGTACTTC.

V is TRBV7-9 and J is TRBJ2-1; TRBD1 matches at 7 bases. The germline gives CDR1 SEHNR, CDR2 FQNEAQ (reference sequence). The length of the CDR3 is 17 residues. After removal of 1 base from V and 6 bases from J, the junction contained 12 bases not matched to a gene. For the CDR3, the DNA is TGTGCCAGCAGCTTAGTAGGGACACAGGGGTTCCCCAATGAGCAGTTCTTC. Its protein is CASSLVGTQGFPNEQFF.

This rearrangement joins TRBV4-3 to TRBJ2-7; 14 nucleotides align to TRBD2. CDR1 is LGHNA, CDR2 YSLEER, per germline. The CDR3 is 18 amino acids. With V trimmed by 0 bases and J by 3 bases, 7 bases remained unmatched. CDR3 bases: TGCGCCAGCAGCCAAGATATAGGACTAGCGGGAGGTGGCTACGAGCAGTACTTC. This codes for CASSQDIGLAGGGYEQYF.

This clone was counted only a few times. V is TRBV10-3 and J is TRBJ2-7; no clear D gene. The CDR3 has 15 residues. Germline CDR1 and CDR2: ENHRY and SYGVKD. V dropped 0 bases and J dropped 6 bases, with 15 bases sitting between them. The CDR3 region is CAISESSGAVGEQYF. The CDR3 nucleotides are TGTGCCATCAGTGAGTCATCTGGTGCGGTAGGCGAGCAGTACTTC.

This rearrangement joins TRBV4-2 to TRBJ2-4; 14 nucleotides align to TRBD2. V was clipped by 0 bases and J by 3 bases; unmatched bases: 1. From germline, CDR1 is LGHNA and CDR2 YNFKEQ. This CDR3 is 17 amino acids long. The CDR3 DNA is TGTGCCAGCAGCCAAGACGGACTAGCGGGAGGCAAAAACATTCAGTACTTC. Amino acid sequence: CASSQDGLAGGKNIQYF.

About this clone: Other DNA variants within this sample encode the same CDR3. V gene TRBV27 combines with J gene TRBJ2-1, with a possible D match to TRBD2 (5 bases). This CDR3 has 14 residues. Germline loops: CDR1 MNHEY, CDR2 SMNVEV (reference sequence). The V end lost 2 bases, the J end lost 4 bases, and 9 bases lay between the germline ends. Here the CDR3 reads CASSLAGLYNEQFF. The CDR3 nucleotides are TGTGCCAGCAGTTTAGCGGGCTTATACAATGAGCAGTTCTTC.

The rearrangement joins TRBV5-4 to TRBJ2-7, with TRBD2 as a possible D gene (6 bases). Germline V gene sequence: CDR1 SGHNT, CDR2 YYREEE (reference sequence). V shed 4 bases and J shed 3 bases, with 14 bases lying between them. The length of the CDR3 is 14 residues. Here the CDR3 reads CASSLGGGDYEQYF. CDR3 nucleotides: TGTGCCAGCAGCCTCGGAGGAGGGGACTACGAGCAGTACTTC.

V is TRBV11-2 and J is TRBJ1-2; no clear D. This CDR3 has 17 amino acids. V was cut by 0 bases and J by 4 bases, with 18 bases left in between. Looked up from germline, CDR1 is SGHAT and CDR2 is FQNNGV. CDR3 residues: CASSLEGRITAGYGYTF. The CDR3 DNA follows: TGTGCCAGCAGCTTAGAAGGACGGATTACGGCGGGCTATGGCTACACCTTC.

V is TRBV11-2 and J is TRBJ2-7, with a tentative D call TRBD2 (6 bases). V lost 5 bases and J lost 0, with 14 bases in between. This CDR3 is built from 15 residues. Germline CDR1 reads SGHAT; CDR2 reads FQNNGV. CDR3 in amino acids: CASSATKRVSYEQYF. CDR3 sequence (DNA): TGTGCCAGCAGCGCAACTAAGCGGGTCTCCTACGAGCAGTACTTC.

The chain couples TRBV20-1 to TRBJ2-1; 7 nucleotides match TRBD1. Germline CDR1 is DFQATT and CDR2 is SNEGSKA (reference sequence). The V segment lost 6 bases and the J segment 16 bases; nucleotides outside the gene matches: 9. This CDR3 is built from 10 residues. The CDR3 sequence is CSANRGGKFF. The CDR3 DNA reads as TGCAGTGCAAACAGGGGCGGTAAATTCTTC.

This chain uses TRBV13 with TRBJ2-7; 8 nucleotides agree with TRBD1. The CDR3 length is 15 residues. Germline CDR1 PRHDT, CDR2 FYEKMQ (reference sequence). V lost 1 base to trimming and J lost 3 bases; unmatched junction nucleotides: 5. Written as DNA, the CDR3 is TGTGCCAGCAGCTTAGAGACAGGGGAACTCTACGAGCAGTACTTC. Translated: CASSLETGELYEQYF.

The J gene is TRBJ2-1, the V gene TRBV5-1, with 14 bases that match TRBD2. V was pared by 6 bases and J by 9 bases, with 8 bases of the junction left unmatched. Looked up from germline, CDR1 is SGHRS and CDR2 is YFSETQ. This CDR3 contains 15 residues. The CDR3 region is CASKVPGLAGGEQFF. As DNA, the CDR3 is TGCGCCAGCAAGGTCCCCGGACTAGCGGGAGGTGAGCAGTTCTTC.